This T cell receptor beta chain comes out of a study of blood T cell repertoires in COVID-19. Using immunoSEQ multiplex PCR, the repertoire was profiled, and TCRdb retains in-frame clones only, with some absent. The sample has tens of thousands of clones, around 77% seen once. This clone was seen only a few times. This CDR3 spans 16 amino acids. CDR1 SGHVS and CDR2 FNYEAQ come from the germline V gene. Trimming pared 5 bases from V and 5 bases from J, leaving 18 bases between. The V call is TRBV7-6, the J call TRBJ2-2, with D possibly matching TRBD2 (6 bases). The sequence was collected from a man aged 70 or older with COVID-19, enrolled during active disease. Sequenced material: peripheral blood. As DNA, the CDR3 is TGTGCCAGCAGCGACACGGGGACTTTGAGGACCGGGGAGCTGTTTTTT. Its protein is CASSDTGTLRTGELFF.